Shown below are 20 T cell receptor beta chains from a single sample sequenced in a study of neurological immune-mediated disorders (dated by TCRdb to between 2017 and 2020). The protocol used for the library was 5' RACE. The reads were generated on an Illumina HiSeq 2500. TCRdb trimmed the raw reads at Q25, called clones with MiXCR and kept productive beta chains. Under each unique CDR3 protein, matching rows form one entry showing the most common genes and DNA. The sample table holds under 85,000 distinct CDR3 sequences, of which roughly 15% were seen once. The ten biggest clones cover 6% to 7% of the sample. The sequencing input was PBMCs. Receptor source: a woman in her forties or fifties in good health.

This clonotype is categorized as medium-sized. Here the CDR3 DNA reads TGCGCCAGCATCCCGGGTCCGACCACAGATACGCAGTATTTT. This translates into CASIPGPTTDTQYF. The chain links TRBV5-1 to TRBJ2-3; no clear D gene. This CDR3 comprises 14 residues. CDR1 and CDR2 (germline): SGHRS, YFSETQ. Between the trimmed V and J ends, which lost 6 bases and 2 bases, there was a span of 13 bases.

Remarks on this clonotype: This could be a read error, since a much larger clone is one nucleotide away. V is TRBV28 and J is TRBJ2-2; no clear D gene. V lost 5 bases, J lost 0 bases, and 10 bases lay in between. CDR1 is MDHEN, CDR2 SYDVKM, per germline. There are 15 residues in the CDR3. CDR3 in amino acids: CASSELTANTGELFF. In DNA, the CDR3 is TGTGCCAGCAGTGAGTTGACGGCGAACACCGGGGAGCTGTTTTTT.

In nucleotides, the CDR3 is TGTGCCAGCAGCCAACGCTTGGGGGGGCGCGCAGATACGCAGTATTTT. Translation: CASSQRLGGRADTQYF. The chain has TRBV28 and TRBJ2-3; TRBD2 might be the D (7 bases). Germline lookup yields CDR1 MDHEN and CDR2 SYDVKM. This CDR3 region has 16 residues. Trimming shortened V by 6 bases and J by 4 bases, and 20 bases separated the two germline ends.

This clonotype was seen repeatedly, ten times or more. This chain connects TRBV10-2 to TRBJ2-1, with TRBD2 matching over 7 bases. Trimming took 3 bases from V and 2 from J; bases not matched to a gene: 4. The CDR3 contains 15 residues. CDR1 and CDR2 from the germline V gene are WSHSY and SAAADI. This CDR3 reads CASSERAGAYNEQFF. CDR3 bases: TGCGCCAGCAGTGAACGGGCGGGAGCCTACAATGAGCAGTTCTTC.

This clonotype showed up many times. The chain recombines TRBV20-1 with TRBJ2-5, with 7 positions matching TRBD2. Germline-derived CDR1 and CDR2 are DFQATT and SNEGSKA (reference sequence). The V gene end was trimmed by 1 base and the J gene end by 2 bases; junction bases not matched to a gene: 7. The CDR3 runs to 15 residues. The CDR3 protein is CSARASGIFQETQYF. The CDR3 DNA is TGCAGTGCTAGAGCCAGCGGGATATTTCAAGAGACCCAGTACTTC.

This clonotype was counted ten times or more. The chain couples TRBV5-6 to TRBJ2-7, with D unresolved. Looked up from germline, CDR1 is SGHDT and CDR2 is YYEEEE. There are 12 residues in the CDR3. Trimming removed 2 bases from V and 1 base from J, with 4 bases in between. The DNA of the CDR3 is TGTGCCAGCAGCTTTGTATCCTACGAGCAGTACTTC. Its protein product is CASSFVSYEQYF.

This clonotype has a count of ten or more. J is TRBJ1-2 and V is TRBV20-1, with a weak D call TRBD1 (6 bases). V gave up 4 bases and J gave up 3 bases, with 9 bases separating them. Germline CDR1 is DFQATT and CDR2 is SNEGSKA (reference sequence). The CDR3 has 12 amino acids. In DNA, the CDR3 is TGCAGTGCTAACAGGGTTGACTATGGCTACACCTTC. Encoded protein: CSANRVDYGYTF.

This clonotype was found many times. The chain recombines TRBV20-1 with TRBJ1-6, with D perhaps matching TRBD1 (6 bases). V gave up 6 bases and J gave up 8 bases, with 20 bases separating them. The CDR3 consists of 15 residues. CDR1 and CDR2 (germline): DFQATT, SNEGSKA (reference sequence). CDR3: CSAVRKQGFDSPLHF. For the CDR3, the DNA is TGCAGTGCCGTAAGAAAACAGGGCTTTGATTCACCCCTCCACTTT.

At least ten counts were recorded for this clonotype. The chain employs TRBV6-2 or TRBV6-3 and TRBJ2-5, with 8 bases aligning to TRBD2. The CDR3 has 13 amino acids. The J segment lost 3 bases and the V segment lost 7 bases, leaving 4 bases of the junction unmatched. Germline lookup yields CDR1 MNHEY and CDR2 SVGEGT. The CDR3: CASTLSGEETQYF. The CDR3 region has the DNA TGTGCCAGCACTCTTAGCGGGGAAGAGACCCAGTACTTC.

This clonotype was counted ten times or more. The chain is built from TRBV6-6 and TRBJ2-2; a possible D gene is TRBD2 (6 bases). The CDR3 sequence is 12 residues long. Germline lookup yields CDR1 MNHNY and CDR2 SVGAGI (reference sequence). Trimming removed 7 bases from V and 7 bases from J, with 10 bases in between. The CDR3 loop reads CASTRGGGELFF. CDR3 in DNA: TGTGCCAGCACGCGGGGAGGCGGGGAGCTGTTTTTT.

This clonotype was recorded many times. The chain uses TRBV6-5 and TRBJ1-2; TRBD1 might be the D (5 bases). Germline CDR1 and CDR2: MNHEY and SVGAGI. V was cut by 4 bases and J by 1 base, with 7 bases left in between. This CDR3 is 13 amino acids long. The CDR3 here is CASSWGINYGYTF. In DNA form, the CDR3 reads TGTGCCAGCAGTTGGGGGATTAACTATGGCTACACCTTC.

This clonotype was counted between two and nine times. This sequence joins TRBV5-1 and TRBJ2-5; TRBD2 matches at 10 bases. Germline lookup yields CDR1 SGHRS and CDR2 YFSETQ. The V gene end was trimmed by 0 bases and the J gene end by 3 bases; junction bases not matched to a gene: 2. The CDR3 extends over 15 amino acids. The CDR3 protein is CASSLDGTSEETQYF. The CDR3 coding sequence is TGCGCCAGCAGCTTGGATGGGACTAGCGAAGAGACCCAGTACTTC. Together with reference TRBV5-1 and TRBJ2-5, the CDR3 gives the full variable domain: KAGVTQTPRYLIKTRGQQVTLSCSPISGHRSVSWYQQTPGQGLQFLFEYFSETQRNKGNFPGRFSGRQFSNSRSEMNVSTLELGDSALYLCASSLDGTSEETQYFGPGTRLLVL.

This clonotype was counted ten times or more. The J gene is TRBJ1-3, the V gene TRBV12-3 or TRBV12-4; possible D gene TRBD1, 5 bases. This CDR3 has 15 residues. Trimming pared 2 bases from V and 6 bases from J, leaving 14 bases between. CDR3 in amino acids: CASSLYPNGANTIYF. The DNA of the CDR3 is TGTGCCAGCAGTTTATACCCTAATGGGGCAAACACCATATATTTT.

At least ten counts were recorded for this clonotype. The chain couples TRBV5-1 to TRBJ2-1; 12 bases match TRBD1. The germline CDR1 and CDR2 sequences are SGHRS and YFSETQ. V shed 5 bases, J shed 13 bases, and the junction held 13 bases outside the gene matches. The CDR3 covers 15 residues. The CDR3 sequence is CASSTGTGGVSVQFF. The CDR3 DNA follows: TGCGCCAGCAGTACCGGGACAGGGGGCGTCTCCGTCCAGTTCTTC.

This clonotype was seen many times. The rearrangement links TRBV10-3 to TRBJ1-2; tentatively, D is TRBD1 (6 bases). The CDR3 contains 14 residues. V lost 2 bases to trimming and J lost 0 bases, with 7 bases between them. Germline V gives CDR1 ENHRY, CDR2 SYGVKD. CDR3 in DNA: TGTGCCATCAGTGAGGGACAGACTAACTATGGCTACACCTTC. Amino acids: CAISEGQTNYGYTF.

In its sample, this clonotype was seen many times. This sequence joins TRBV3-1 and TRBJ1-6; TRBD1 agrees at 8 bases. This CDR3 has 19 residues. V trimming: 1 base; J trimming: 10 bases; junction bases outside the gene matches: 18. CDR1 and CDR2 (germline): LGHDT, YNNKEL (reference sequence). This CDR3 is CASSQGIAEGRGRGSPLHF. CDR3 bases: TGTGCCAGCAGCCAAGGAATAGCGGAGGGCAGGGGGCGCGGATCACCCCTCCACTTT.

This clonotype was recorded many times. Here the CDR3 reads CSARARLPGSLDEQFF. In DNA, the CDR3 is TGCAGTGCTAGAGCGAGGCTCCCCGGGAGCCTGGATGAGCAGTTCTTC. This chain connects TRBV20-1 to TRBJ2-1; the D gene is possibly TRBD2 (6 bases). The CDR3 sequence is 16 residues long. V gave up 1 base and J gave up 8 bases, with 21 bases separating them. CDR1 DFQATT and CDR2 SNEGSKA come from the germline V gene (reference sequence).

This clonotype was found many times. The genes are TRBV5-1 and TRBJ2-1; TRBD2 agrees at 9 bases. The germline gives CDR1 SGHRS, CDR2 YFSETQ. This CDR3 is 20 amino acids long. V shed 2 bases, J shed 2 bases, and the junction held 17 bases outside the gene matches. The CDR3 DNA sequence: TGCGCCAGCAGCTTCGTTACTAGCGGGTCGTACTTGGAGACCTACAATGAGCAGTTCTTC. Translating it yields CASSFVTSGSYLETYNEQFF. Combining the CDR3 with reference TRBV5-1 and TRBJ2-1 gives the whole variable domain KAGVTQTPRYLIKTRGQQVTLSCSPISGHRSVSWYQQTPGQGLQFLFEYFSETQRNKGNFPGRFSGRQFSNSRSEMNVSTLELGDSALYLCASSFVTSGSYLETYNEQFFGPGTRLTVL.

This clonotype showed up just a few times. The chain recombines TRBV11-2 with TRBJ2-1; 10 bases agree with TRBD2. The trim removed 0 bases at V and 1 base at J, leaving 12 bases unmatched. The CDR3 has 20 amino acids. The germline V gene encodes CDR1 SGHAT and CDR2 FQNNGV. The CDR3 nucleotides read TGTGCCAGCAGCTTAGACCCCTCGAGCGGGAGGGCCAAGTCCTACAATGAGCAGTTCTTC. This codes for CASSLDPSSGRAKSYNEQFF.

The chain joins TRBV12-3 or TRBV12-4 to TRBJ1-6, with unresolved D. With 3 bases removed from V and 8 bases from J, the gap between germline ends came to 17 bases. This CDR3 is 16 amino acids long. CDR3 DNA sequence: TGTGCCAGCAGTTTTGAAGCGGGAGTTCTATATTCACCCCTCCACTTT. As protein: CASSFEAGVLYSPLHF.